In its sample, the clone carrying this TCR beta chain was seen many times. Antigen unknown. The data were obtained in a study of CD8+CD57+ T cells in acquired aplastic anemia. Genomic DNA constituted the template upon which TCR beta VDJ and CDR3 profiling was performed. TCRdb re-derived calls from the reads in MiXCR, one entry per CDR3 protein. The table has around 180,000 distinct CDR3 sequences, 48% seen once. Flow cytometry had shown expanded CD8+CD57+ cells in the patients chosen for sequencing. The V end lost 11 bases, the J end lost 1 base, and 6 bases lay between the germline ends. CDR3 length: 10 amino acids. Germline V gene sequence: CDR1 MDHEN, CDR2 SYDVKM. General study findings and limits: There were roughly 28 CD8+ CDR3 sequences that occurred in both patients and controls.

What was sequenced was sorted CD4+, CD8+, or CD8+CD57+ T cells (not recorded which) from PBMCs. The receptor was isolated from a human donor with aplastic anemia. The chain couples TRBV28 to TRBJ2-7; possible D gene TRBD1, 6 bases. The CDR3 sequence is CAGQSYEQYF. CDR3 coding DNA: TGTGCCGGACAGTCCTACGAGCAGTACTTC.